This TCR beta chain was sequenced during a study of blood T cell repertoires in COVID-19. Overall study: Sources were T cells, B-cell-depleted T cells, or PBMCs; the material itself was cDNA or gDNA.

The CDR3 runs 16 residues. V was clipped by 1 base and J by 8 bases; unmatched bases: 8. CDR1 is LGHDT and CDR2 is YNNKEL in the germline V gene (reference sequence). Original data processing: Quantification of nucleated cells was approximated via reference gene primer amplification. The repertoire was sequenced with immunoSEQ multiplex PCR; TCRdb's copy has only in-frame clones and lacks some. For V, J and clone size, that table is used; D and trimming come from the DNA. There are over 90,000 clones in the sample; approximately 81% occur only once, and roughly 23% lies in the top ten. The V and J genes are TRBV3-1 (or the pseudogene TRBV3-2) and TRBJ2-4; 10 bases map to TRBD2. This clonotype originated in a man older than 75 with active or convalescent COVID-19. Specimen: peripheral blood. The DNA for the CDR3 is TGTGCCAGCAGCCAAGCTAGGGCTAGCGGGGGAGACATTCAGTACTTC. Translated: CASSQARASGGDIQYF.